Following are 2 T cell receptor beta chains from one sample sequenced in a study of T cells in Graves' hyperthyroidism and ophthalmopathy. TCR beta CDR3 regions were amplified from RNA. TCR CDR3 regions were first amplified by RT-PCR with HTBI primers. MiXCR, run by TCRdb on the multiplex PCR reads, gives a single entry per CDR3 protein. The sample gives under 300,000 distinct CDR3 sequences, less than 30% of which show up once; approximately 25% is in the top ten. Sequenced input: blood. The receptor set was obtained from a middle-aged man with Graves' hyperthyroidism that later progressed to Graves' ophthalmopathy.

The sample holds many counts of this clonotype. The V call is TRBV5-1, the J call TRBJ2-7; D not certain. Germline CDR1 SGHRS, CDR2 YFSETQ. The CDR3 consists of 16 residues. V was pared by 3 bases and J by 2 bases, with 18 bases between. The CDR3 protein is CASSSNGLVETYEQYF. The CDR3 coding sequence is TGCGCCAGCAGCTCCAATGGGCTAGTGGAGACCTACGAGCAGTACTTC.

This clonotype was seen many times. The chain uses TRBV24-1 and TRBJ2-2; D gene ambiguous. Deletions cut 4 bases from V and 2 bases from J, with 4 bases between. The CDR3 length is 13 residues. Germline-derived CDR1 and CDR2 are KGHDR and SFDVKD. CDR3 DNA: TGTGCCACCAGTGAATACAACACCGGGGAGCTGTTTTTT. It specifies CATSEYNTGELFF.